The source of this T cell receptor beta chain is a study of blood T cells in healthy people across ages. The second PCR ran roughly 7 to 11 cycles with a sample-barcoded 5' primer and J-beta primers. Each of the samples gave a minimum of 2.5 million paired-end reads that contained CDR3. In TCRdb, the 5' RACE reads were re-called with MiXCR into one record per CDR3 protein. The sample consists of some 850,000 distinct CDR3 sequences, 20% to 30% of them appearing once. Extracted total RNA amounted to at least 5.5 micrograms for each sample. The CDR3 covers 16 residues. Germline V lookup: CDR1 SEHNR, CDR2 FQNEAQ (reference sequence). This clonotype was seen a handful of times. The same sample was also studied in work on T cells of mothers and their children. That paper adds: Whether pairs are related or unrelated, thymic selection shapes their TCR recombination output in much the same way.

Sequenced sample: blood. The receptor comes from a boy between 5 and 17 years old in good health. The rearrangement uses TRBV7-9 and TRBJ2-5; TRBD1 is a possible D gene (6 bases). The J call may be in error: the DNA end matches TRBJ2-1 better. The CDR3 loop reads CASSLDRESFLGEQFF. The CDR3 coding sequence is TGTGCCAGCAGCTTAGACAGGGAAAGTTTTTTGGGGGAGCAGTTCTTC.